Detailed here is one T cell receptor (beta chain). Its matching antigen is unknown. Its ends do not fully match the called genes, so a read error is possible. cDNA libraries of TCR beta carried unique molecular identifiers. T cells numbering 1 to 10 million gave rise to roughly 0.5 million cDNA molecules. TCRdb ran MiXCR on the PCR reads and lists one entry per CDR3 protein. The sample holds around 400,000 distinct CDR3 sequences, less than 35% seen once. This specimen comes from a study of post-analysis software for immune sequencing data. Overall study: The study covered relapsing-remitting, secondary progressive and progressive-relapsing courses of multiple sclerosis. Study-wide results and caveats: The F measure placed samples prepared in the same batch into strongly shared clusters. Normalized Chao1 diversity in multiple sclerosis patients fell significantly below that of controls. Five TRBV segments appeared more often in patients than in controls, and TRBV5-6, TRBV5-1 and TRBV20-1 were among these.

The germline V gene encodes CDR1 DFQATT and CDR2 SNEGSKA (reference sequence). This CDR3 comprises 13 residues. The sequenced material came from blood. The sequence was collected from a girl aged 10-17 years with multiple sclerosis. The rearrangement uses TRBV20-1 and TRBJ2-1, with D uncertain. This chain's CDR3 is CSAGENVYNEQFF. Written as DNA, the CDR3 is TGCAGTGCTGGAGAGAACGTCTACAATGAGCAGTTCTTC.